The 26 T cell receptor beta chains listed next were all sequenced from one sample in a study of molecular identifiers for immune sequencing clone quantification. Each CDR3 protein gets one entry after TCRdb re-called the PCR reads with MiXCR. The repertoire includes 45,000 to 60,000 distinct CDR3 sequences, 36% of them detected once, and 3.5% to 4% sits in the top ten. The sample comprised naive CD8+ T cells from blood, with Jurkat cell RNA spiked in. Subset reported: FACS-sorted CD8+CD4-CCR7+CD45RA+ naive T cells. Every receptor here comes from a human donor in good health. Some libraries in this study had Jurkat cell RNA spiked in.

On this clonotype: The junction shows a germline mismatch at one end, possibly a read error. In nucleotides, the CDR3 is TGTGCCAGCAGCTTAGTAGGACTCACAGATACGCTGTATTTT. Translated: CASSLVGLTDTLYF. The J gene is TRBJ2-3, the V gene TRBV7-6, with D maybe TRBD2 (5 bases). From germline, CDR1 is SGHVS and CDR2 FNYEAQ. The CDR3 is 14 amino acids.

Ten or more counts support this clonotype. CDR3 protein: CSARPAGDSHEQFF. In DNA form, the CDR3 reads TGCAGTGCTAGACCAGCGGGAGATTCGCATGAGCAGTTCTTC. The chain carries TRBV20-1 and TRBJ2-1; 8 nucleotides match TRBD2. The CDR3 totals 14 residues. CDR1 and CDR2 from the germline V gene are DFQATT and SNEGSKA (reference sequence). V dropped 2 bases and J dropped 8; count of bases not matched to a gene: 8.

This clonotype was seen more than once but under ten times. This rearrangement joins TRBV6-6 to TRBJ2-1, with D hard to call. Trimming took 5 bases from V and 4 from J, leaving 6 bases between them. In germline, CDR1 is MNHNY, CDR2 SVGAGI (reference sequence). The CDR3 has 12 residues. In nucleotides, the CDR3 is TGTGCCAGCAGTCTAATATACAATGAGCAGTTCTTC. Translating it yields CASSLIYNEQFF.

V and J are TRBV15 and TRBJ2-1; D perhaps matches TRBD1 (5 bases). Per the germline V gene, CDR1 is LNHNV and CDR2 is YYDKDF (reference sequence). This CDR3 is built from 15 residues. Between the trimmed V and J ends, which lost 0 bases and 2 bases, there was a span of 8 bases. The CDR3 sequence: CATSREGAPYNEQFF. CDR3 nucleotide sequence: TGTGCCACCAGCAGAGAAGGGGCGCCCTACAATGAGCAGTTCTTC.

The chain couples TRBV27 to TRBJ2-7; TRBD1 or TRBD2 may be the D gene (5 bases each). The V and J ends lost 4 bases and 3 bases respectively, with 13 bases between them. The CDR3 sequence is 14 residues long. CDR1 MNHEY and CDR2 SMNVEV come from the germline V gene (reference sequence). The CDR3 reads CASSSRGSLYEQYF. CDR3 sequence (DNA): TGTGCCAGCAGTTCCCGGGGCAGCCTCTACGAGCAGTACTTC.

As concerns this clonotype: One base away lies a much larger clone, so this may be a sequencing read error. The V and J genes are TRBV7-8 and TRBJ2-7; 7 bases match TRBD2. This CDR3 contains 14 residues. Germline CDR1 reads SGHVS; CDR2 reads FQNEAQ. Trimming removed 2 bases from V and 3 bases from J; junction bases left unmatched: 4. The CDR3 region has the DNA TGTGCCAGCAGCTTAAGGGCTAGCGGCTACGAGCAGTACTTC. It encodes CASSLRASGYEQYF.

The chain joins TRBV12-3 or TRBV12-4 to TRBJ2-1, with no clear D. Trimming cost V 2 bases and J 9 bases, with 5 bases left between them. The CDR3 is made up of 11 amino acids. The chain's CDR3 is CASSLRVEQFF. In nucleotides, the CDR3 is TGTGCCAGCAGTTTAAGGGTTGAGCAGTTCTTC.

On this clonotype itself: With a much larger clone just one base away, this may be a read error. The rearrangement joins TRBV28 to TRBJ2-5, with a weak D call TRBD1 (5 bases). With 3 bases removed from V and 7 bases from J, the gap between germline ends came to 12 bases. Germline V gives CDR1 MDHEN, CDR2 SYDVKM. This CDR3 region has 13 residues. This CDR3 is CASSFPVQGTQYF. CDR3 sequence (DNA): TGTGCCAGCAGTTTTCCGGTTCAGGGGACCCAGTACTTC.

A word on this clonotype: A read error may explain this, as a much larger clone is one base away. V usage is TRBV4-2 and J usage is TRBJ2-7; D unresolved. The V gene's germline CDR1 is LGHNA and CDR2 YNFKEQ. This CDR3 has 17 amino acids. The CDR3 bases are TGTGCCAGCGGCCAAGAACATTCGGTGGCAGCTGACTACGAGCAGTACTTC. Translation: CASGQEHSVAADYEQYF.

Note on this clonotype: The junction does not match germline at one end; this may be a read error. The chain is built from TRBV2 and TRBJ2-3; no definite D call. Looked up from germline, CDR1 is SNHLY and CDR2 is FYNNEI. This CDR3 comprises 18 residues. CDR3 nucleotides: TGTGCCAGCAGTGAATTTTTACGGAAAGGGCAGAGCACAAATACGCAGTATTTT. Its translation is CASSEFLRKGQSTNTQYF.

The sample holds one count of this clonotype. This chain uses TRBV5-3 with TRBJ2-5; 8 bases are shared with TRBD2. TRBV5-3 qualifies as an ORF whose function is uncertain. The CDR3 extends over 14 amino acids. J gave up 3 bases and V 6 bases, and 7 bases lay outside the gene matches. For the CDR3, the DNA is TGTGCCAGAACCCAGGGACTAGGCGAAGAGACCCAGTACTTC. It specifies CARTQGLGEETQYF.

Of note for this clonotype: A much larger clone sits a single nucleotide away, making a read error possible. The chain joins TRBV29-1 to TRBJ1-2; no definite D call. Germline loops: CDR1 SQVTM, CDR2 ANQGSEA. V shed 7 bases and J shed 4 bases, with 19 bases lying between them. The CDR3 length is 14 residues. The CDR3 region has the DNA TGCAGCGCCGCAGTGAATGGACGGATCTATGGCTACACCTTC. Protein product: CSAAVNGRIYGYTF.

In this sample, this clonotype turned up a few times. The chain joins TRBV11-2 to TRBJ1-4, with D possibly matching TRBD1 (6 bases). Between the trimmed V and J ends, which lost 5 bases and 3 bases, there was a span of 13 bases. CDR3 length: 15 residues. Germline CDR1 SGHAT, CDR2 FQNNGV. The CDR3 loop reads CASSTWTDPNEKLFF. CDR3 coding DNA: TGTGCCAGCAGCACCTGGACAGACCCTAATGAAAAACTGTTTTTT.

Many counts were recorded for this clonotype. This chain joins TRBV28 and TRBJ2-5; 7 bases are a match to TRBD2. This CDR3 contains 16 residues. Per germline, CDR1 MDHEN and CDR2 SYDVKM. The ends lost 7 bases at V and 4 bases at J; junction bases unmatched: 15. This CDR3 reads CASTAWEGKLSETQYF. CDR3 nucleotide sequence: TGTGCCAGCACCGCATGGGAGGGGAAGCTGTCAGAGACCCAGTACTTC.

The table lists this clonotype with a count of one. A clone one base away is much larger, so this may be a read error. CDR3 sequence: CASSAGGYKQYF. DNA of the CDR3: TGTGCCAGCAGCGCGGGAGGCTACAAGCAGTACTTC. The rearrangement links TRBV6-2 or TRBV6-3 to TRBJ2-7, with 8 bases identical to TRBD2. This CDR3 is built from 12 residues. Germline V gene lookup returns CDR1 MNHEY and CDR2 SVGEGT.

This clonotype occurred many times. CDR3 nucleotides: TGTGCCTGGACTTTCTACAATGAGCAGTTCTTC. Protein sequence: CAWTFYNEQFF. This rearrangement joins TRBV11-2 to TRBJ2-1, with TRBD2 as a possible D gene (5 bases). The CDR3 consists of 11 residues. V lost 11 bases and J lost 3, with 8 bases in between. Germline CDR1 reads SGHAT; CDR2 reads FQNNGV.

Only a few counts were recorded for this clonotype. This chain joins TRBV5-6 and TRBJ2-7; D gene ambiguous. This CDR3 is built from 13 residues. With 2 bases removed from V and 2 bases from J, the gap between germline ends came to 8 bases. Germline V gene sequence: CDR1 SGHDT, CDR2 YYEEEE. The CDR3 DNA reads TGTGCCAGCAGCTTTGGCCGTGCCTACGAGCAGTACTTC. Its protein is CASSFGRAYEQYF. The entire variable domain, with the rest obtained from reference TRBV5-6 and TRBJ2-7, is as follows: DAGVTQSPTHLIKTRGQQVTLRCSPKSGHDTVSWYQQALGQGPQFIFQYYEEEERQRGNFPDRFSGHQFPNYSSELNVNALLLGDSALYLCASSFGRAYEQYFGPGTRLTVT.

With regard to this clonotype: An end of the junction differs from the germline gene, which may be a read error. V gene TRBV28 combines with J gene TRBJ2-5, with 7 bases fitting TRBD1. Germline CDR1 reads MDHEN; CDR2 reads SYDVKM. The CDR3 sequence is 17 residues long. Here the CDR3 reads CASSMLGDSSIQEAQYF. In nucleotides, the CDR3 is TGTGCCAGCAGCATGTTGGGGGACAGCTCTATTCAAGAGGCCCAGTACTTC.

This clonotype was recorded at least ten times. The V gene is TRBV6-4, the J gene TRBJ2-3; D unclear. The germline CDR1 and CDR2 sequences are MRHNA and SNTAGT. The CDR3 has 12 amino acids. V lost 4 bases to trimming and J lost 9 bases, with 11 bases between them. The CDR3 loop is CASSGSIRTQYF. For the CDR3, the DNA is TGTGCCAGCAGTGGGAGTATAAGGACGCAGTATTTT.

In this sample, this clonotype turned up many times. The chain uses TRBV5-6 and TRBJ2-7, with D perhaps given as TRBD1 or TRBD2 (5 bases each). V shed 0 bases and J shed 2 bases, with 12 bases lying between them. CDR1 is SGHDT and CDR2 is YYEEEE in the germline V gene. This CDR3 is built from 15 residues. CDR3 sequence: CASSLDGTRTYEQYF. As DNA, the CDR3 is TGTGCCAGCAGCTTGGACGGGACGCGGACCTACGAGCAGTACTTC.

Of note for this clonotype: Mismatch with germline at one junction end may stem from a read error. The genes are TRBV28 and TRBJ2-3; 7 bases are shared with TRBD1. The CDR3 extends over 17 amino acids. The germline gives CDR1 MDHEN, CDR2 SYDVKM. The CDR3 spells CASSPPLTGPGTDTLYF. The CDR3 DNA follows: TGTGCCAGCAGTCCACCCCTGACAGGACCTGGGACAGATACGCTGTATTTT.

With regard to this clonotype: A read error may be the cause here, since a much bigger clone is one base away. The J gene is TRBJ2-7, the V gene TRBV28; D possibly matches TRBD1 or TRBD2 (5 bases each). Germline V gene sequence: CDR1 MDHEN, CDR2 SYDVKM. The CDR3 contains 14 residues. The V gene lost 2 bases and the J gene lost 9 bases, with 17 bases spanning the gap. The CDR3: CASSLRDPRAGQYF. CDR3 nucleotide sequence: TGTGCCAGCAGTTTACGGGACCCAAGGGCGGGGCAGTACTTC.

With respect to this clonotype: Since no conserved phenylalanine or tryptophan closes the CDR3, a read error is the likely cause. This CDR3 reads CASSPSNQPQHI. As DNA, the CDR3 is TGTGCCAGCAGCCCCAGCAATCAGCCCCAGCATATT. The J gene is TRBJ1-5, the V gene TRBV27; D gene unclear. Trimming left V 6 bases short and J 1 base short, with 4 bases between. This CDR3 spans 12 amino acids. Germline CDR1 reads MNHEY; CDR2 reads SMNVEV (reference sequence).

This clonotype was detected only once. A much larger clone differs by one base, so this may be a read error. The CDR3 spells CASSYHGSGRYEQHF. Here the CDR3 DNA reads TGTGCCAGCAGTTACCATGGTAGCGGGAGGTACGAGCAGCACTTC. The genes are TRBV6-5 and TRBJ2-7; TRBD2 matches 10 bases. There are 15 residues in the CDR3. Per the germline V gene, CDR1 is MNHEY and CDR2 is SVGAGI.

This clonotype appeared a few times. The gene calls are TRBV28 and TRBJ1-2; D is perhaps TRBD1 (6 bases). CDR3 length equals 15 residues. Germline CDR1 and CDR2: MDHEN and SYDVKM. V was clipped by 5 bases and J by 3 bases, with 16 bases between them. CDR3 region: CASSPSTGGYYGYTF. In DNA form, the CDR3 reads TGTGCCAGCAGTCCTTCGACAGGAGGCTACTATGGCTACACCTTC.

As for this clonotype: A read error is possible here, since a much larger clone lies one base away. The V and J genes are TRBV10-3 and TRBJ2-5; no firm D call. The CDR3 has 12 residues. V was cut by 3 bases and J by 5 bases, with 7 bases left in between. CDR1 is ENHRY and CDR2 is SYGVKD in the germline V gene. CDR3: CAISDFDETQYF. CDR3 DNA: TGTGCCATCAGTGATTTCGATGAGACCCAGTACTTC.